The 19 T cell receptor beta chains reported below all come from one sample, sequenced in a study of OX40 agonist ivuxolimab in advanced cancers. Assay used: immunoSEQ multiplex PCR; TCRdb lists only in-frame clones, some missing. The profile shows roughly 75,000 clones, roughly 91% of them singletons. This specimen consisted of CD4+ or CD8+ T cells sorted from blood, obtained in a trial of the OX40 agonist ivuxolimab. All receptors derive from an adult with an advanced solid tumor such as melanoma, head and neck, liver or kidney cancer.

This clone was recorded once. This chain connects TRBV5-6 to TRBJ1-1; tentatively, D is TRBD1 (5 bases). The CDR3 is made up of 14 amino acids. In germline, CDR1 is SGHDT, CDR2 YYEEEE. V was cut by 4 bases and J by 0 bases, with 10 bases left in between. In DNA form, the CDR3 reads TGTGCCAGCAGCCTCGGGACCGTGAACACTGAAGCTTTCTTT. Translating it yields CASSLGTVNTEAFF.

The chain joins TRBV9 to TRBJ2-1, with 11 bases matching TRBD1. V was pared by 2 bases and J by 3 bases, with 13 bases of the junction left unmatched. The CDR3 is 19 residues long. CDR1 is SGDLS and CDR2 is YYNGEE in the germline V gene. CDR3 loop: CASSVPEAGDRGGYNEQFF. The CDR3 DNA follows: TGTGCCAGCAGCGTCCCCGAGGCCGGGGACAGGGGGGGCTACAATGAGCAGTTCTTC.

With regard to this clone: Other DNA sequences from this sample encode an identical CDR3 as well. This CDR3 is CAISDPYEQYF. CDR3 coding DNA: TGTGCCATCAGTGACCCCTACGAGCAGTACTTC. The V gene is TRBV10-3, the J gene TRBJ2-7; D not certain. Germline V lookup: CDR1 ENHRY, CDR2 SYGVKD. The CDR3 covers 11 residues. Trimming stripped 3 bases from V and 2 bases from J, with 2 bases between.

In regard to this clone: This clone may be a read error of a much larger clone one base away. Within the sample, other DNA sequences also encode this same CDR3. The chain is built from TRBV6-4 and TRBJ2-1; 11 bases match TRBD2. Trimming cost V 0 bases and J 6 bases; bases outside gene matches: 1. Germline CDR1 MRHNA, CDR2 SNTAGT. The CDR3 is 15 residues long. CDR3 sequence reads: CASSDSTSGSNEQFF. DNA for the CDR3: TGTGCCAGCAGTGACTCAACTAGCGGGAGCAATGAGCAGTTCTTC.

The CDR3 DNA is TGTGCCACCAGCAGTGACAGACGCACTGAAGCTTTCTTT. It encodes CATSSDRRTEAFF. The J gene is TRBJ1-1, the V gene TRBV15, with D possibly TRBD1 on 5 matching bases. The V gene's germline CDR1 is LNHNV and CDR2 YYDKDF (reference sequence). The length of the CDR3 is 13 residues. The germline V and J ends were trimmed by 3 bases and 4 bases, with 9 bases remaining between them.

Here the CDR3 reads CASSQDWSGRGEQYF. For the CDR3, the DNA is TGTGCCAGCAGCCAAGATTGGAGCGGGAGGGGTGAGCAGTACTTC. The V call is TRBV4-2, the J call TRBJ2-7; 10 bases are a match to TRBD2. Trimming removed 0 bases from V and 7 bases from J; junction bases left unmatched: 6. Germline V gene sequence: CDR1 LGHNA, CDR2 YNFKEQ. This CDR3 contains 15 residues.

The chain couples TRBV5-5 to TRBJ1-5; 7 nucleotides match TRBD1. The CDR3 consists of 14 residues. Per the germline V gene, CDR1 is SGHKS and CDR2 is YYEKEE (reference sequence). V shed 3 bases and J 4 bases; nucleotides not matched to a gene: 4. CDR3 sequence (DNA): TGTGCCAGCAGCTACAGGGGCGAGAATCAGCCCCAGCATTTT. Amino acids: CASSYRGENQPQHF.

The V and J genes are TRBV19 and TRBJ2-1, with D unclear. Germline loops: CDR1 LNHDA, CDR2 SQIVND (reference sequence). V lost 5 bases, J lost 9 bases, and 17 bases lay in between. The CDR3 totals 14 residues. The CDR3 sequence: CASSPKGGKAEQFF. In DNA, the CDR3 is TGTGCCAGTAGTCCGAAGGGTGGAAAGGCTGAGCAGTTCTTC.

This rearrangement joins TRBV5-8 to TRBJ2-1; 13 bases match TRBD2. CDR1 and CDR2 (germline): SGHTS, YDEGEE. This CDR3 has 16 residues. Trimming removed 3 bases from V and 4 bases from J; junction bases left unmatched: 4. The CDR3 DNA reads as TGTGCCAGCAGCTCGGGACTAGCGGGGCCGTACAATGAGCAGTTCTTC. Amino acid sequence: CASSSGLAGPYNEQFF.

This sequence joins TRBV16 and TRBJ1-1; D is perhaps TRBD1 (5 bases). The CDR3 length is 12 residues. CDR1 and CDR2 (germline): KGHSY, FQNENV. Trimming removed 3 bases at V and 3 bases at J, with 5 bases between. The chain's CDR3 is CASSQGHTEAFF. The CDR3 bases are TGTGCCAGCAGCCAGGGGCACACTGAAGCTTTCTTT.

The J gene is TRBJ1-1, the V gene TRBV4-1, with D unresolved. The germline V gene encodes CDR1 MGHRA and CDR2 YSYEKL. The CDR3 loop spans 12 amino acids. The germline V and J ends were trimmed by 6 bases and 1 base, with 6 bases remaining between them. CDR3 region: CASRKGNTEAFF. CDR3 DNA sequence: TGCGCCAGCAGAAAGGGGAACACTGAAGCTTTCTTT.

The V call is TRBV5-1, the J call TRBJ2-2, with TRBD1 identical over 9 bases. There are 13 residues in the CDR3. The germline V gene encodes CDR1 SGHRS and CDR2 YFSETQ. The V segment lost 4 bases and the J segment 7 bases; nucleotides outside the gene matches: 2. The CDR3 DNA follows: TGCGCCAGCAGCGGGACAGGGTACGGGGAGCTGTTTTTT. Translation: CASSGTGYGELFF.

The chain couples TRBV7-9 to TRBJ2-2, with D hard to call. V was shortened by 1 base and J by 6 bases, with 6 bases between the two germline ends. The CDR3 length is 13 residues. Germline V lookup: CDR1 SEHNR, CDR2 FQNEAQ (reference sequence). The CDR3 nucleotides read TGTGCCAGCAGCTTAGTTGATGCCGGGGAGCTGTTTTTT. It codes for CASSLVDAGELFF.

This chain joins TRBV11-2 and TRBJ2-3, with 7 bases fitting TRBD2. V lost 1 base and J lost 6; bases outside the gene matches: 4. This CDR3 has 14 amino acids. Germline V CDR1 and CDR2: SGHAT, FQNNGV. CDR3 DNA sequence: TGTGCCAGCAGCTTAGTGCCGGGAGGTGATACGCAGTATTTT. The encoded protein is CASSLVPGGDTQYF. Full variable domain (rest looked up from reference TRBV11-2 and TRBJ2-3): EAGVAQSPRYKIIEKRQSVAFWCNPISGHATLYWYQQILGQGPKLLIQFQNNGVVDDSQLPKDRFSAERLKGVDSTLKIQPAKLEDSAVYLCASSLVPGGDTQYFGPGTRLTVL.

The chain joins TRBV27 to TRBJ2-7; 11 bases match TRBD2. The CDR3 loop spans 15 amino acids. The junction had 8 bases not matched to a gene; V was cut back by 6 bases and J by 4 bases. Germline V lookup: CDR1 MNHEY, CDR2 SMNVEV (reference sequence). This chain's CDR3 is CASREPSGRMYEQYF. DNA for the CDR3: TGTGCCAGCAGGGAGCCTAGCGGGAGGATGTACGAGCAGTACTTC.

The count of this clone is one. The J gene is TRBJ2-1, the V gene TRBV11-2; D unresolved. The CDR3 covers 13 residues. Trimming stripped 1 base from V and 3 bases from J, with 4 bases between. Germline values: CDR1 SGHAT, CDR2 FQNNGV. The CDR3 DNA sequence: TGTGCCAGCAGCTTAGCGATCTACAATGAGCAGTTCTTC. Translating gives CASSLAIYNEQFF.

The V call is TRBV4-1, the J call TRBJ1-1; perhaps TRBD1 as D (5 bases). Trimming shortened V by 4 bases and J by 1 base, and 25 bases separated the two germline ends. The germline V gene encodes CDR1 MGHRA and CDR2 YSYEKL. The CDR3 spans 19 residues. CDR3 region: CASSPLGGTGRTSNTEAFF. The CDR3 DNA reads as TGCGCCAGCAGCCCCCTCGGGGGAACGGGCCGAACCTCGAACACTGAAGCTTTCTTT.

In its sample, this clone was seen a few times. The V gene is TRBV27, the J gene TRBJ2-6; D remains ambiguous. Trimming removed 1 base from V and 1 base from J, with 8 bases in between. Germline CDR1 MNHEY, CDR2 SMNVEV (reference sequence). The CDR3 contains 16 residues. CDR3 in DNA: TGTGCCAGCAGTTTATACGATTATTCTGGGGCCAACGTCCTGACTTTC. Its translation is CASSLYDYSGANVLTF.

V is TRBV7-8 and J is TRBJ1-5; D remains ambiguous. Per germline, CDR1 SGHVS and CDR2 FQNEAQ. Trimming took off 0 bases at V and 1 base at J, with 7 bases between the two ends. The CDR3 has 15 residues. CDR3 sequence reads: CASSLAVFSNQPQHF. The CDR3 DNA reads TGTGCCAGCAGCTTAGCGGTGTTCAGCAATCAGCCCCAGCATTTT.